The 8 T cell receptor beta chains in this list originate from one sample, sequenced in a study of T cells in Graves' hyperthyroidism and ophthalmopathy. TCR beta CDR3 regions were amplified from RNA. The TCR CDR3 first-round RT-PCR relied on the HTBI primer set. TCRdb used MiXCR to reprocess the multiplex PCR reads, holding one entry per CDR3 protein. The repertoire holds about 560,000 distinct CDR3 sequences, with 35% to 55% as singletons. Sequenced: peripheral blood or thyroid tissue (not recorded which). The receptors were sampled from a woman between 18 and 29 years old with Graves' hyperthyroidism.

This clonotype was found many times. The V call is TRBV7-9, the J call TRBJ1-6; TRBD1 agrees at 7 bases. Germline values: CDR1 SEHNR, CDR2 FQNEAQ (reference sequence). This CDR3 contains 16 residues. J was trimmed by 10 bases and V by 5 bases; bases with no gene match: 14. The CDR3 region has the DNA TGTGCCAGCAGCGCGCGCCCGGACAGGTCGGGCTCACCCCTCCACTTT. It encodes CASSARPDRSGSPLHF.

Notes on this clonotype: A much larger clone lies one base from this, so it may be a read error. The chain has TRBV7-2 and TRBJ2-7; weak D call: TRBD1 (6 bases). CDR3 length: 14 amino acids. Germline CDR1 reads SGHTA; CDR2 reads FQGNSA. V was cut by 5 bases and J by 2 bases, with 13 bases left in between. The CDR3 DNA follows: TGTGCCAGCAGCCCGACAGGAAGCCCCTACGAGCAGTACTTC. Protein sequence: CASSPTGSPYEQYF. The full variable domain, rest sourced from reference TRBV7-2 and TRBJ2-7, is GAGVSQSPSNKVTEKGKDVELRCDPISGHTALYWYRQSLGQGLEFLIYFQGNSAPDKSGLPSDRFSAERTGGSVSTLTIQRTQQEDSAVYLCASSPTGSPYEQYFGPGTRLTVT.

This clonotype was seen more than once but under ten times. The J gene is TRBJ1-1, the V gene TRBV2; D may be TRBD1 (6 bases). The CDR3 has 11 amino acids. Germline assignment: CDR1 SNHLY and CDR2 FYNNEI. The V and J ends lost 6 bases and 12 bases respectively, with 14 bases between them. CDR3 amino acids: CASRLQGRPFF. CDR3 in DNA: TGTGCCAGCAGGCTACAGGGTCGCCCTTTCTTT.

Comment on this clonotype: At one end the junction does not follow the germline gene, possibly because of a read error. The chain joins TRBV7-2 to TRBJ2-7; either TRBD1 or TRBD2 may fit D (5 bases each). The CDR3 runs to 13 residues. Germline-derived CDR1 and CDR2 are SGHTA and FQGNSA. The CDR3 bases are TGTGCCAGCGGGCAAGAGGGGTCCTACAAGCAGTACTTC. This translates into CASGQEGSYKQYF.

V and J are TRBV10-3 and TRBJ1-6; D remains ambiguous. Germline assignment: CDR1 ENHRY and CDR2 SYGVKD. V was pared by 3 bases and J by 18 bases, with 9 bases between. This CDR3 region has 10 residues. The CDR3 spells CAISESPSHF. The DNA of the CDR3 is TGTGCCATCAGTGAATCCCCCAGCCACTTT.

The chain is built from TRBV11-3 and TRBJ1-1; D call uncertain. The length of the CDR3 is 14 residues. The germline V gene has CDR1 SGHNT and CDR2 YENEEA. Trimming took off 4 bases at V and 0 bases at J, with 9 bases between the two ends. CDR3 amino acids: CASSSRPMNTEAFF. The CDR3 DNA reads TGTGCCAGCAGCTCCAGGCCCATGAACACTGAAGCTTTCTTT.

The chain links TRBV6-1 to TRBJ2-7, with 13 bases that match TRBD2. This CDR3 region has 14 residues. Germline V gives CDR1 MNHNS, CDR2 SASEGT. Losses at the gene ends were 7 bases for V and 1 base for J; bases not matched to a gene: 1. The CDR3 loop reads CASTGLAGSYEQYF. CDR3 sequence (DNA): TGTGCCAGCACGGGACTAGCGGGATCCTACGAGCAGTACTTC.

The gene calls are TRBV11-2 and TRBJ2-7; perhaps TRBD1 as D (5 bases). With the DNA end fitting TRBJ2-1 better, the J assignment may be wrong. The CDR3 is 11 amino acids. Looked up from germline, CDR1 is SGHAT and CDR2 is FQNNGV. The CDR3 is CASSVQTAQFF. CDR3 coding DNA: TGTGCCAGCAGCGTACAGACAGCACAGTTCTTC.